The clone carrying this T cell receptor (beta chain) has only a few counts. Its antigen remains unknown. These data belong to a study of vaccination effects on CD4 cells after COVID-19. Assay: immunoSEQ multiplex PCR; the TCRdb copy retains only in-frame clones and omits some. The sample gives roughly 14,000 clones, 72% of which show up once; approximately 8.9% is in the top ten. This CDR3 has 13 amino acids. V shed 11 bases and J 8 bases; nucleotides not matched to a gene: 9. In germline, CDR1 is SNHLY, CDR2 FYNNEI. Expansion with viral peptide pools was applied to antigen-specific CD4+ T cells by the ViraFEST assay prior to sequencing. Cells that had been cultured for roughly ten days were the source of isolated CD4+ T cells. Two doses of either BNT162b2 or mRNA-1273 were given to each participant. Each culture well received roughly 1.8 million PBMC. These cells were then cultured in IMDM with about 9.1 IU/ml IL-2 and roughly 10 ug/ml peptides.

The sample was CD4+ T cells from PBMCs cultured with SARS-CoV-2 spike peptides, taken after COVID-19 vaccination. This chain connects TRBV2 to TRBJ1-6; 7 positions agree with TRBD1. The sequence came from a human donor who received a COVID-19 vaccine. The CDR3 region is CAYTGVWDSPLHF. The CDR3 coding sequence is TGTGCCTACACAGGGGTTTGGGATTCACCCCTCCACTTT.